This T cell receptor (beta chain) was retrieved from a study of beta chain features in type 1 diabetes. Every bit of the isolated RNA underwent reverse transcription, so sequencing read expressed TCRB transcripts. Data came from immunoSEQ multiplex PCR; TCRdb stores just in-frame clones and leaves some out. The data contain 240,000 or so clones, around 65% of them singletons. Findings of the study overall: Patients' naive, central memory and Treg TCRB repertoires seemed closer to one another than those of healthy donors. Researchers could not determine here whether HLA type influences TCRB rearrangement.

V gave up 0 bases and J gave up 5 bases; unmatched junction bases: 9. CDR3 length: 16 residues. Germline V CDR1 and CDR2: SGHNT, YYREEE (reference sequence). One heparinised draw of blood, averaging roughly 110 mL, came from each donor. Populations obtained by sorting all exceeded 95% purity. To note about this clone: Its matching antigen is unknown.

The V call is TRBV5-4, the J call TRBJ2-5, with 8 positions matching TRBD2. Sample: naive CD4+ T cells from blood. This receptor was identified in a man younger than 40 in good health. The CDR3 DNA is TGTGCCAGCAGCTTGGCCAGGGCGGGAGGCTGGGAGACCCAGTACTTC. Translated: CASSLARAGGWETQYF.